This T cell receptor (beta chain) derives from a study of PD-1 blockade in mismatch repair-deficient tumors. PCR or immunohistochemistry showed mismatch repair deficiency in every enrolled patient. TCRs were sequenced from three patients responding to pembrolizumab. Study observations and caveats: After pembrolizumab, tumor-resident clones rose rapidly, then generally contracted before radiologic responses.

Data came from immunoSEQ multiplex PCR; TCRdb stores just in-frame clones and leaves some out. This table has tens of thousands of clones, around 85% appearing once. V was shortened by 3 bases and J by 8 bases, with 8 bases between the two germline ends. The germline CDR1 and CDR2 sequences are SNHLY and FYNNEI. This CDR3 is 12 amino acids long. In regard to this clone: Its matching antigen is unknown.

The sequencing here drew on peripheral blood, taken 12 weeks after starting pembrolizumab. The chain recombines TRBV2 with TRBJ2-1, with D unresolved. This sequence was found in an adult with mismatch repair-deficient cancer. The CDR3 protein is CASSETVHEQFF. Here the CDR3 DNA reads TGTGCCAGCAGTGAGACCGTCCATGAGCAGTTCTTC.